This T cell receptor beta chain was found in a study of T-cell reconstitution after alpha-beta-depleted transplantation in children. During its preparation, the TCRbeta library received unique molecular identifiers. TCRdb re-called the PCR reads with MiXCR, one entry per CDR3 protein. The data show 190,000 or so distinct CDR3 sequences, 6% to 7% seen once. Germline CDR1 SEHNR, CDR2 FQNEAQ (reference sequence). J gave up 5 bases and V 5 bases, and 8 bases lay outside the gene matches. The CDR3 totals 16 residues. The rearrangement links TRBV7-9 to TRBJ2-7, with TRBD2 identical over 14 bases. The sample in question was PBMCs from the stem cell graft donor, obtained from the stem cell graft. The clonotype comes from a human donor who donated a stem cell graft to a child with Wiskott-Aldrich syndrome. In nucleotides, the CDR3 is TGTGCCAGCAGCCCCGGGACTAGCGGGAGTTTGAACGAGCAGTACTTC. As protein: CASSPGTSGSLNEQYF. The full variable domain, completed using reference TRBV7-9 and TRBJ2-7, is DTGVSQNPRHKITKRGQNVTFRCDPISEHNRLYWYRQTLGQGPEFLTYFQNEAQLEKSRLLSDRFSAERPKGSFSTLEIQRTEQGDSAMYLCASSPGTSGSLNEQYFGPGTRLTVT.